This T cell receptor (beta chain) originates from a study of a mutant IDH1 vaccine in newly diagnosed glioma. Study at large: Patients got radiotherapy, temozolomide, or both beforehand, and most got both. The study, taken as a whole, reports: Variations in leading peripheral T cell clonotypes appeared to have no connection with pseudoprogression.

Assay: immunoSEQ multiplex PCR; the TCRdb copy retains only in-frame clones and omits some. The table lists about 68,000 clones, roughly 78% of them singletons, with more than 8% in the top ten. Sample time point: baseline, week 1 (first vaccination visit). Treatment indicated: pre-vaccination baseline after standard-of-care therapy. Donors harbored newly found WHO grade 3 or 4 IDH1-mutant, ATRX-lost astrocytomas. CDR1 is SGHDT, CDR2 YYEEEE, per germline. The CDR3 covers 16 residues. V lost 4 bases and J 2 bases, leaving 17 bases between the germline ends. Remarks on this clone: Its antigen is still unknown.

Material: PBMCs, obtained from a glioma patient treated with radiotherapy, temozolomide or both. This chain joins TRBV5-6 and TRBJ2-3; D remains unclear. The clonotype originates from a man in his fifties with glioma. The chain's CDR3 is CASSPRAASPTDTQYF. The CDR3 nucleotides are TGTGCCAGCAGCCCCAGAGCCGCCTCCCCCACAGATACGCAGTATTTT. Using reference TRBV5-6 and TRBJ2-3 for the parts outside the CDR3, the full variable domain is DAGVTQSPTHLIKTRGQQVTLRCSPKSGHDTVSWYQQALGQGPQFIFQYYEEEERQRGNFPDRFSGHQFPNYSSELNVNALLLGDSALYLCASSPRAASPTDTQYFGPGTRLTVL.